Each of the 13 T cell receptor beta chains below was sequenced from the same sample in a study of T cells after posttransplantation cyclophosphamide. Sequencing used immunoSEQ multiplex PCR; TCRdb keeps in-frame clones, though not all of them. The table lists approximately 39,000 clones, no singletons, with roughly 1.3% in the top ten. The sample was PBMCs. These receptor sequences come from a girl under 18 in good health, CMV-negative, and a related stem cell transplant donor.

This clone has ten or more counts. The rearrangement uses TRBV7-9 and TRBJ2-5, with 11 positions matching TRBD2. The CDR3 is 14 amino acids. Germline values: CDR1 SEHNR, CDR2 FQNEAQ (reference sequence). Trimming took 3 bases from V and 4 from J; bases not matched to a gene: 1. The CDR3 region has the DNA TGTGCCAGCAGCTTGGGACTAGCGGCAGAGACCCAGTACTTC. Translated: CASSLGLAAETQYF.

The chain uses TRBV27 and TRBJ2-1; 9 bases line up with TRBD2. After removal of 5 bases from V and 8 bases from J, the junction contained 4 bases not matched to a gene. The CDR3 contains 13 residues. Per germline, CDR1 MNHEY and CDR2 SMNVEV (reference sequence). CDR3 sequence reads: CASSPGGRDEQFF. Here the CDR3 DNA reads TGTGCCAGCAGTCCTGGCGGGAGGGATGAGCAGTTCTTC.

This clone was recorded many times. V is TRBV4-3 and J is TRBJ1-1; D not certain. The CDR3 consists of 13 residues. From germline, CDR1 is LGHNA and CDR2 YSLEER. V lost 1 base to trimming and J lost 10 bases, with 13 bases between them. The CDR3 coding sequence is TGCGCCAGCAGCCAAGCTTTGAGGGAGCGAGCTTTCTTT. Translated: CASSQALRERAFF.

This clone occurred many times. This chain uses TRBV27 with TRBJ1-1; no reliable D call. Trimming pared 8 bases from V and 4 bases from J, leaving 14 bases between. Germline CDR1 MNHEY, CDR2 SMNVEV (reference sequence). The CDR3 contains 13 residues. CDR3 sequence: CASQFEWSTEAFF. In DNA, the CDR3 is TGTGCCAGCCAGTTCGAGTGGAGCACTGAAGCTTTCTTT.

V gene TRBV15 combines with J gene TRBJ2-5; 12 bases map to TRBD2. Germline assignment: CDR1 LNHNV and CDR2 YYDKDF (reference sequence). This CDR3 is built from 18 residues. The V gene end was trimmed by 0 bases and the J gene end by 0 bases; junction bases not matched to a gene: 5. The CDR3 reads CATSRDPRLAGDQETQYF. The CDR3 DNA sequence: TGTGCCACCAGCAGAGATCCGAGACTAGCGGGGGACCAAGAGACCCAGTACTTC.

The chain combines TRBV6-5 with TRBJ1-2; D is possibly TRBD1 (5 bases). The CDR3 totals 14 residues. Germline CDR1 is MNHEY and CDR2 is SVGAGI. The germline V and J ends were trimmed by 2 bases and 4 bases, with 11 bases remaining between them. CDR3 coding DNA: TGTGCCAGCAGTTACGGGGGAGGAAGCTATGGCTACACCTTC. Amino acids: CASSYGGGSYGYTF.

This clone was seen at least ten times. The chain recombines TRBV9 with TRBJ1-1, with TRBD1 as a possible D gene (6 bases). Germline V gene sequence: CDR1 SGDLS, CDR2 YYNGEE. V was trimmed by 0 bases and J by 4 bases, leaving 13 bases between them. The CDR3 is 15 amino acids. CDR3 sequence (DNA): TGTGCCAGCAGCGTAGTGGGGGGGCCCGGCACTGAAGCTTTCTTT. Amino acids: CASSVVGGPGTEAFF.

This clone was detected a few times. The CDR3 is CASSLFGGADGYTF. Here the CDR3 DNA reads TGCGCCAGCAGCTTGTTCGGGGGAGCGGATGGCTACACCTTC. The chain employs TRBV5-1 and TRBJ1-2; D perhaps matches TRBD1 (5 bases). The germline V gene has CDR1 SGHRS and CDR2 YFSETQ. The length of the CDR3 is 14 residues. Trimming left V 1 base short and J 6 bases short, with 13 bases between.

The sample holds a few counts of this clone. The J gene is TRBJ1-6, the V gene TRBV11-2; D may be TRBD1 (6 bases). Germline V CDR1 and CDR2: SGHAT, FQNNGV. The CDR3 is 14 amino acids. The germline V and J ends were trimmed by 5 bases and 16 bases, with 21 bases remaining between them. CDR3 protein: CASSPVGGARRLHF. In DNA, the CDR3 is TGTGCCAGCAGCCCAGTTGGGGGGGCTCGAAGGCTCCACTTT.

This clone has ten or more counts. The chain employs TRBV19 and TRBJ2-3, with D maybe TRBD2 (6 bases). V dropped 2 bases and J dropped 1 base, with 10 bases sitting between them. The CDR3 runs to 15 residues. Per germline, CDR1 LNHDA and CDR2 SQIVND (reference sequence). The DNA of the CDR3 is TGTGCCAGTAGTATACTAGGAGGGCGCACAGATACGCAGTATTTT. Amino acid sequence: CASSILGGRTDTQYF. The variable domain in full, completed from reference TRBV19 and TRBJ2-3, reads DGGITQSPKYLFRKEGQNVTLSCEQNLNHDAMYWYRQDPGQGLRLIYYSQIVNDFQKGDIAEGYSVSREKKESFPLTVTSAQKNPTAFYLCASSILGGRTDTQYFGPGTRLTVL.

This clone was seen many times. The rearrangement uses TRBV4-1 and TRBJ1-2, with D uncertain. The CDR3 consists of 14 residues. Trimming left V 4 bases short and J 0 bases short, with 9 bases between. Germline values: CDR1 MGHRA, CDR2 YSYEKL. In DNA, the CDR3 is TGCGCCAGCAGCCGGACGGGAGCTAACTATGGCTACACCTTC. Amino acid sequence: CASSRTGANYGYTF.

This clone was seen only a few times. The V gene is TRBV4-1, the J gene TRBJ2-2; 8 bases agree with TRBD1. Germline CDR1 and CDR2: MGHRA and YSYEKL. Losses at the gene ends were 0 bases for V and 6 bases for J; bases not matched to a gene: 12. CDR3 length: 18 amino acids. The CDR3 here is CASSQELLDRELPGELFF. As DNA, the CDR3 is TGCGCCAGCAGCCAAGAGCTTCTGGACAGGGAGCTCCCCGGGGAGCTGTTTTTT.

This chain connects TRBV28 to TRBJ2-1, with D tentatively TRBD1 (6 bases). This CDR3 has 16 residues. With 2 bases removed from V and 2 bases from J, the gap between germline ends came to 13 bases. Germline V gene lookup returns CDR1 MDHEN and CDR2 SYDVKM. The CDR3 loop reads CASSLKGTLAYNEQFF. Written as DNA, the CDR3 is TGTGCCAGCAGTTTAAAGGGGACACTAGCCTACAATGAGCAGTTCTTC.